Listed here are 12 T cell receptor beta chains from one sample, sequenced in a study of blood T cell repertoires in COVID-19. The assay was immunoSEQ multiplex PCR, and TCRdb's table has in-frame clones only and misses some. The repertoire holds 150,000 to 200,000 clones, with 85% as singletons. The specimen was peripheral blood. The origin of the receptors is a human donor with acute or convalescent COVID-19. The donor label of this sample is uncertain.

V usage is TRBV24-1 and J usage is TRBJ2-3; 8 nucleotides match TRBD1. The V and J ends lost 4 bases and 1 base, in that order; junction bases with no gene match: 9. CDR3 size: 17 residues. The germline CDR1 and CDR2 sequences are KGHDR and SFDVKD. CDR3 DNA: TGTGCCACCAGTGACCCGAACAGGGGGGTGGGCACAGATACGCAGTATTTT. It yields the protein CATSDPNRGVGTDTQYF.

This clone was counted a single time. The genes are TRBV12-5 and TRBJ1-1; TRBD1 might be the D (6 bases). This CDR3 has 18 amino acids. The V end was cut by 2 bases, the J end by 0 bases, with 19 bases between. Germline CDR1 LGHNT, CDR2 FRNRAP. Here the CDR3 reads CASGLTLGGPNMNTEAFF. CDR3 bases: TGTGCTAGTGGTTTGACTCTGGGGGGGCCGAACATGAACACTGAAGCTTTCTTT.

The chain joins TRBV5-5 to TRBJ1-3; no clear D. Germline assignment: CDR1 SGHKS and CDR2 YYEKEE (reference sequence). The length of the CDR3 is 14 residues. The V gene lost 2 bases and the J gene lost 3 bases, with 9 bases spanning the gap. The CDR3 DNA sequence: TGTGCCAGCAGCTTCGAGGGATATGGAAACACCATATATTTT. Residues: CASSFEGYGNTIYF.

This clone was picked up a small number of times. V usage is TRBV19 and J usage is TRBJ2-2; 14 nucleotides line up with TRBD2. Germline values: CDR1 LNHDA, CDR2 SQIVND (reference sequence). J was trimmed by 3 bases and V by 6 bases; bases with no gene match: 6. The CDR3 is 17 residues long. DNA for the CDR3: TGTGCCAGTAGGGGGACTAGCGGGGGCCTATACACCGGGGAGCTGTTTTTT. This encodes CASRGTSGGLYTGELFF.

The CDR3 loop reads CASSAGVHSYEQYF. The CDR3 DNA reads as TGTGCCAGCAGCGCCGGGGTGCACTCCTACGAGCAGTACTTC. The chain links TRBV9 to TRBJ2-7, with a weak D call TRBD2 (5 bases). Germline values: CDR1 SGDLS, CDR2 YYNGEE. V was cut by 3 bases and J by 0 bases, with 10 bases left in between. The CDR3 is 14 residues long.

This chain links TRBV5-1 with TRBJ2-1; TRBD1 agrees at 8 bases. CDR1 SGHRS and CDR2 YFSETQ come from the germline V gene. The CDR3 consists of 16 residues. V lost 0 bases to trimming and J lost 7 bases; unmatched junction nucleotides: 9. CDR3 loop: CASSLATGTGGNEQFF. Written as DNA, the CDR3 is TGCGCCAGCAGCTTGGCCACCGGGACAGGAGGGAATGAGCAGTTCTTC.

The V call is TRBV19, the J call TRBJ1-5; D is unclear. Trimming pared 3 bases from V and 1 base from J, leaving 16 bases between. CDR3 length: 17 residues. CDR1 LNHDA and CDR2 SQIVND come from the germline V gene (reference sequence). In DNA, the CDR3 is TGTGCCAGTAGTATCCGTGGAGGGCGAAAGAGCAATCAGCCCCAGCATTTT. Encoded protein: CASSIRGGRKSNQPQHF.

The V gene is TRBV9, the J gene TRBJ2-5; 9 bases align to TRBD2. This CDR3 contains 15 residues. Trimming removed 0 bases from V and 5 bases from J; junction bases left unmatched: 5. Germline CDR1 reads SGDLS; CDR2 reads YYNGEE. In DNA, the CDR3 is TGTGCCAGCAGCGTAGTGGGCGGGGGGGCCGAGACCCAGTACTTC. Its translation: CASSVVGGGAETQYF.

The genes are TRBV19 and TRBJ1-3; 9 nucleotides line up with TRBD1. CDR1 is LNHDA and CDR2 is SQIVND in the germline V gene (reference sequence). V shed 4 bases, J shed 0 bases, and the junction held 4 bases outside the gene matches. This CDR3 contains 16 residues. The CDR3 coding sequence is TGTGCCAGTAGTAACCCGGGACAGGGCTCTGGAAACACCATATATTTT. It encodes CASSNPGQGSGNTIYF.

The CDR3 reads CASRHTQGSNQPQHF. The CDR3 DNA follows: TGTGCCAGCAGGCATACACAGGGTAGCAATCAGCCCCAGCATTTT. The chain couples TRBV28 to TRBJ1-5, with D perhaps matching TRBD1 (6 bases). Germline V gives CDR1 MDHEN, CDR2 SYDVKM. V dropped 6 bases and J dropped 0 bases, with 12 bases sitting between them. The CDR3 is 15 residues long.

This clone was observed a single time. The V call is TRBV14, the J call TRBJ1-6, with 7 nucleotides matching TRBD1. The CDR3 is made up of 17 amino acids. The V gene's germline CDR1 is SGHDN and CDR2 FVKESK. V lost 0 bases, J lost 7 bases, and 9 bases stayed unmatched. In DNA, the CDR3 is TGTGCCAGCAGCCAAGATCTGGGACAGCTTAGGAATTCACCCCTCCACTTT. It is translated as CASSQDLGQLRNSPLHF.

This clone was recorded only once. The chain joins TRBV19 to TRBJ2-3; D call uncertain. This CDR3 has 12 amino acids. The germline CDR1 and CDR2 sequences are LNHDA and SQIVND (reference sequence). V lost 8 bases and J lost 6, with 12 bases in between. The DNA of the CDR3 is TGTGCCAGTGGGCTCTCCAGGGATACGCAGTATTTT. Protein product: CASGLSRDTQYF.